This TCR beta chain came from a study of CD8+CD57+ T cells in acquired aplastic anemia. At the level of the study: Mean DNA quantity obtained from sorted CD4+ and CD8+ cells was 3 to 4 ug.

General study results and limits: Patients and controls turned out to have approximately 29 CD8+ CDR3 sequences in common.

TCR beta VDJ and CDR3 were profiled, and genomic DNA was the template. Using its own MiXCR run on the reads, TCRdb lists one record per CDR3 protein. The data show around 150,000 distinct CDR3 sequences, 40% to 50% seen once. Patients chosen for sequencing had shown CD8+CD57+ cell expansion by flow cytometry. The sample holds many counts of this clonotype. Its antigen is not identified. This receptor was identified in a human donor with aplastic anemia. Material for sequencing was sorted CD4+, CD8+, or CD8+CD57+ T cells (not recorded which) from PBMCs.

The CDR3 region is CSASTDTQYF. CDR3 coding DNA: TGCAGTGCTAGTACCGATACGCAGTATTTT. The chain is built from TRBV20-1 and TRBJ2-3, with D unresolved. CDR1 and CDR2 (germline): DFQATT, SNEGSKA (reference sequence). The length of the CDR3 is 10 residues. The V gene lost 3 bases and the J gene lost 6 bases, with 4 bases spanning the gap.